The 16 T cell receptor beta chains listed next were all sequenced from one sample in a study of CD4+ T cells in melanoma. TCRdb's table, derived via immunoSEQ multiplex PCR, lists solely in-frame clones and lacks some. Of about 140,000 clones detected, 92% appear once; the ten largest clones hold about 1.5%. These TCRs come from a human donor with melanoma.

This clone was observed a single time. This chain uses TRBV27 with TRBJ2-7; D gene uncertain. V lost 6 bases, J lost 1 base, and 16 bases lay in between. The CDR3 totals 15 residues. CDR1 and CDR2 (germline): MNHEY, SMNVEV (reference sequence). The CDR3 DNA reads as TGTGCCAGCAGCCCCACTCAACACTTTTCCTACGAGCAGTACTTC. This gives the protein CASSPTQHFSYEQYF.

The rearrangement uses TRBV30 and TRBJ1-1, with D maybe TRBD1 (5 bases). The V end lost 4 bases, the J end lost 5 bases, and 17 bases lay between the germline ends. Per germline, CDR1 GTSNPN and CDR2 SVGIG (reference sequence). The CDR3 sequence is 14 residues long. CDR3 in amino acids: CAWKIRGGATEAFF. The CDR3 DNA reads TGTGCCTGGAAAATTCGGGGGGGAGCGACTGAAGCTTTCTTT.

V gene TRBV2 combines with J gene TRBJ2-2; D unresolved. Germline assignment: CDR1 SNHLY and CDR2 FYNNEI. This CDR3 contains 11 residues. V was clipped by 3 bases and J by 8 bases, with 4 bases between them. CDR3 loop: CASSDLGELFF. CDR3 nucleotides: TGTGCCAGCAGTGATCTTGGGGAGCTGTTTTTT.

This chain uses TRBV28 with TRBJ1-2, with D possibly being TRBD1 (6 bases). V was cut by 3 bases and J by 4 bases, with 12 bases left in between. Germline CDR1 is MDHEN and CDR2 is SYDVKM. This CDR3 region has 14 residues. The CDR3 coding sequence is TGTGCCAGCAGTTTTCTCACAGGGAGCTATGGCTACACCTTC. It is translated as CASSFLTGSYGYTF.

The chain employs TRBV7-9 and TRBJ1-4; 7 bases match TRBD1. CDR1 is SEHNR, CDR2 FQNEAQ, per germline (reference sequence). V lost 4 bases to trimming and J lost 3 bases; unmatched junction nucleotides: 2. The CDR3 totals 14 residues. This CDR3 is CASSSTGANEKLFF. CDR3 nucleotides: TGTGCCAGCAGCTCCACAGGGGCTAATGAAAAACTGTTTTTT. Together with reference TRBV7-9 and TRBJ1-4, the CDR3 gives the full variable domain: DTGVSQNPRHKITKRGQNVTFRCDPISEHNRLYWYRQTLGQGPEFLTYFQNEAQLEKSRLLSDRFSAERPKGSFSTLEIQRTEQGDSAMYLCASSSTGANEKLFFGSGTQLSVL.

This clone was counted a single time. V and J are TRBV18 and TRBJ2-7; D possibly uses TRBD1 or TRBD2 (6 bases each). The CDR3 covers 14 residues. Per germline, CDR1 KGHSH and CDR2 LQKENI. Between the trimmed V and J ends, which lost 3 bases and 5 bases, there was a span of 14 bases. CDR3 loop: CASSPTGGGHEQYF. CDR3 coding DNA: TGTGCCAGCTCACCCACAGGAGGGGGACACGAGCAGTACTTC.

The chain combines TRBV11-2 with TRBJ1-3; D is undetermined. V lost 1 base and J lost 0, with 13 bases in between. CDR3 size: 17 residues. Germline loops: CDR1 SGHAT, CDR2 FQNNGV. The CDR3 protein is CASSLVGPAVSGNTIYF. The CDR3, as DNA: TGTGCCAGCAGCTTAGTAGGCCCGGCAGTCTCTGGAAACACCATATATTTT. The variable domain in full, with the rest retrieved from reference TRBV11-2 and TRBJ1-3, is EAGVAQSPRYKIIEKRQSVAFWCNPISGHATLYWYQQILGQGPKLLIQFQNNGVVDDSQLPKDRFSAERLKGVDSTLKIQPAKLEDSAVYLCASSLVGPAVSGNTIYFGEGSWLTVV.

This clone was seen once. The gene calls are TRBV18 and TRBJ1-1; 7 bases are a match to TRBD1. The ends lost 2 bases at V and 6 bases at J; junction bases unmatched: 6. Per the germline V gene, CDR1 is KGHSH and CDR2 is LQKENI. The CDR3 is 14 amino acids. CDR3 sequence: CASSPRQGTPEAFF. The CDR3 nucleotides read TGTGCCAGCTCACCAAGACAGGGTACCCCTGAAGCTTTCTTT.

This CDR3 is CASGLRGLPLYNSPLHF. The DNA for the CDR3 is TGTGCCAGCGGGTTAAGGGGTCTCCCCCTCTATAATTCACCCCTCCACTTT. The chain recombines TRBV5-4 with TRBJ1-6, with D maybe TRBD1 (5 bases). This CDR3 comprises 17 residues. Germline CDR1 SGHNT, CDR2 YYREEE (reference sequence). Trimming cost V 7 bases and J 3 bases, with 20 bases left between them.

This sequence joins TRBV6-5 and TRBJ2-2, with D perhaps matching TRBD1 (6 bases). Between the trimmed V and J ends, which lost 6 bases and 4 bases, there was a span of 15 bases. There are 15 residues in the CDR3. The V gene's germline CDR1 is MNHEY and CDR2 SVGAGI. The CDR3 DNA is TGTGCCAGCAGCCTCCAGGGGTCGGGCACCGGGGAGCTGTTTTTT. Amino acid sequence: CASSLQGSGTGELFF.

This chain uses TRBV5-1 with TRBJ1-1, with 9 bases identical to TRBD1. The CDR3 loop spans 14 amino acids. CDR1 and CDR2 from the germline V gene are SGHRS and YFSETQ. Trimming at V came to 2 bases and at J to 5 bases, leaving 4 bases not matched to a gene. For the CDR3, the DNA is TGCGCCAGCAGCTTCCGGGACAGGGTGACTGAAGCTTTCTTT. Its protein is CASSFRDRVTEAFF.

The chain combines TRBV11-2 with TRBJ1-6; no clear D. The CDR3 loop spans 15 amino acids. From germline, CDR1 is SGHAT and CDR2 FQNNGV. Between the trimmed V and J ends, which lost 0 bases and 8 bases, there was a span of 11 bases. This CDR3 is CASSLDNYRYSPLHF. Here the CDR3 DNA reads TGTGCCAGCAGCTTAGACAACTATCGCTATTCACCCCTCCACTTT.

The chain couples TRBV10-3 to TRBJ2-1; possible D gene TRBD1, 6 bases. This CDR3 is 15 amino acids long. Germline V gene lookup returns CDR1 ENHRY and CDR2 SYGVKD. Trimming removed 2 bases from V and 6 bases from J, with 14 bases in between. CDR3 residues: CAISEGPGAGNEQFF. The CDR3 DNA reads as TGTGCCATCAGTGAGGGCCCAGGGGCGGGCAATGAGCAGTTCTTC.

The CDR3 bases are TGTGCCAGCAGCGGAGCCCCAAGCAGATCCTACAATGAGCAGTTCTTC. Translation gives CASSGAPSRSYNEQFF. The chain joins TRBV7-2 to TRBJ2-1; D not certain. Trimming took off 5 bases at V and 1 base at J, with 15 bases between the two ends. CDR1 is SGHTA, CDR2 FQGNSA, per germline. The CDR3 sequence is 16 residues long. Based on the CDR3 plus reference TRBV7-2 and TRBJ2-1, the full variable domain is GAGVSQSPSNKVTEKGKDVELRCDPISGHTALYWYRQSLGQGLEFLIYFQGNSAPDKSGLPSDRFSAERTGGSVSTLTIQRTQQEDSAVYLCASSGAPSRSYNEQFFGPGTRLTVL.

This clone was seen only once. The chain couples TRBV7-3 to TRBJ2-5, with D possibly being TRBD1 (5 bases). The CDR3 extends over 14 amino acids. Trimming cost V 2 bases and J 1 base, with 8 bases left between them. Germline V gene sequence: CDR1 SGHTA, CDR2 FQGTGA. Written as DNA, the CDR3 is TGTGCCAGCAGCTTAGGCAGGGCCCAAGAGACCCAGTACTTC. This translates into CASSLGRAQETQYF.

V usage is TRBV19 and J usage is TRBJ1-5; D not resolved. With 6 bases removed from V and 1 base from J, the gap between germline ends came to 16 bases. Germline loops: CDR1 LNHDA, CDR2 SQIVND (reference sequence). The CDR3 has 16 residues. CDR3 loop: CASRDLVFGSNQPQHF. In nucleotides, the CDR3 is TGTGCCAGTAGGGACCTGGTGTTTGGGAGCAATCAGCCCCAGCATTTT. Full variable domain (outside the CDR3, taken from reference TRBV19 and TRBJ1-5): DGGITQSPKYLFRKEGQNVTLSCEQNLNHDAMYWYRQDPGQGLRLIYYSQIVNDFQKGDIAEGYSVSREKKESFPLTVTSAQKNPTAFYLCASRDLVFGSNQPQHFGDGTRLSIL.